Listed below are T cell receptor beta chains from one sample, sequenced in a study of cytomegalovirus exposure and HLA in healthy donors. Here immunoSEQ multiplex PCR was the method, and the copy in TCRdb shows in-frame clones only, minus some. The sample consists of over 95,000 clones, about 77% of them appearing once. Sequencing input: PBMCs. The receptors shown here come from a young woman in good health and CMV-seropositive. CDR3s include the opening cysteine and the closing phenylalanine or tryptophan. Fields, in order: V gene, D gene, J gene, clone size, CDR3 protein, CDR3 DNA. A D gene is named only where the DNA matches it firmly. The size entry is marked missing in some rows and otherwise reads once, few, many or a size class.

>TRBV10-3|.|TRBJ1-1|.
CAISEHSGQVNTEAFF
TGTGCCATCAGTGAGCATTCTGGGCAGGTGAACACTGAAGCTTTCTTT
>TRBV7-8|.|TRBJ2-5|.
CASSLGAETQYF
TGTGCCAGCAGCTTAGGAGCGGAGACCCAGTACTTC
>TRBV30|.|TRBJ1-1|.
CAWRGNVGLLLTEAFF
TGTGCCTGGAGGGGAAATGTAGGACTCCTTTTAACTGAAGCTTTCTTT
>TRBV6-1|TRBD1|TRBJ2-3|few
CASGGGQGGADTQYF
TGTGCCAGCGGGGGGGGACAGGGGGGCGCAGATACGCAGTATTTT
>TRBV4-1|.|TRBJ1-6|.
CASSQDWPLNSPLHF
TGCGCCAGCAGCCAAGATTGGCCCTTAAATTCACCCCTCCACTTT
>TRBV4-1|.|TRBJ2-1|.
CASSQDHDEQFF
TGCGCCAGCAGCCAAGATCATGATGAGCAGTTCTTC
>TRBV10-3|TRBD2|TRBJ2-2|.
CAISEALAGQRAGELFF
TGTGCCATCAGTGAGGCCCTAGCGGGCCAGAGGGCCGGGGAGCTGTTTTTT
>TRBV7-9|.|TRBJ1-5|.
CASTEGEGNQPQHF
TGTGCCAGCACTGAAGGCGAGGGCAATCAGCCCCAGCATTTT
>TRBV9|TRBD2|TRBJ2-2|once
CASSVGFREGHSGELFF
TGTGCCAGCAGCGTAGGGTTCCGGGAGGGCCACTCCGGGGAGCTGTTTTTT
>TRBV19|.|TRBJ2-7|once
CASSTAGGSSDSYEQYF
TGTGCCAGTAGTACGGCGGGTGGTTCGAGCGACTCCTACGAGCAGTACTTC
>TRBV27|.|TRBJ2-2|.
CASSLFSPNTGELFF
TGTGCCAGCAGTTTATTCTCCCCTAACACCGGGGAGCTGTTTTTT
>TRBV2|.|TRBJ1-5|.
CASRALDIWYSNQPQHF
TGTGCCAGCAGGGCGCTGGACATCTGGTATAGCAATCAGCCCCAGCATTTT
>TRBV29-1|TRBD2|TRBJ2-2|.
CSVDRLAANTGELFF
TGCAGCGTTGACCGGCTAGCGGCGAACACCGGGGAGCTGTTTTTT
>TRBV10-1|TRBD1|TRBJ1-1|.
CASSESPGQGSTEAFF
TGCGCCAGCAGTGAGTCTCCGGGACAGGGGAGCACTGAAGCTTTCTTT
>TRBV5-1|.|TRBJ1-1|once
CASSLDGGKAFF
TGCGCCAGCAGCTTGGATGGGGGGAAAGCTTTCTTT
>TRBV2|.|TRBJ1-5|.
CASSDYGSQPQHF
TGTGCCAGCAGTGACTATGGGAGTCAGCCCCAGCATTTT
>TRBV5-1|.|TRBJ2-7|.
CASSRRDSAYEQYF
TGCGCCAGCAGTCGCCGGGACTCAGCCTACGAGCAGTACTTC
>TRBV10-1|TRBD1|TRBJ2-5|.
CASSETGGLETQYF
TGCGCCAGCAGTGAAACAGGGGGATTGGAGACCCAGTACTTC
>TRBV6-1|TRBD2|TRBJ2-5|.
CASSLLAGSQETQYF
TGTGCCAGCAGCCTGCTAGCGGGCTCCCAAGAGACCCAGTACTTC
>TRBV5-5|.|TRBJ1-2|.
CASSYQGNYGYTF
TGTGCCAGCAGCTATCAGGGGAACTATGGCTACACCTTC
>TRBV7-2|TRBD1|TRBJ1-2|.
CASSLGQGYGYTF
TGTGCCAGCAGCTTAGGACAGGGCTATGGCTACACCTTC
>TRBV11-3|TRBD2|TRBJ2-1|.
CASSLGRGSVNNEQFF
TGTGCCAGCAGCTTAGGGCGCGGGAGTGTCAACAATGAGCAGTTCTTC
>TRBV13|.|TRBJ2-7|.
CASSFGGSDEQYF
TGTGCCAGCAGTTTCGGGGGTTCGGACGAGCAGTACTTC
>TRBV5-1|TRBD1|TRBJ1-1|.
CASTGTGNTEAFF
TGCGCCAGTACCGGGACAGGGAACACTGAAGCTTTCTTT
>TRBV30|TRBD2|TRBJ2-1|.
CAWSTGTSAGNSYNEQFF
TGTGCCTGGAGTACTGGGACTAGCGCAGGAAACTCCTACAATGAGCAGTTCTTC
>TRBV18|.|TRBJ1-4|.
CASSPGATNEKLFF
TGTGCCAGCTCACCAGGAGCAACTAATGAAAAACTGTTTTTT
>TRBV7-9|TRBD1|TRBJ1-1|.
CASRVTGANTEAFF
TGTGCCAGCAGAGTGACAGGGGCGAACACTGAAGCTTTCTTT